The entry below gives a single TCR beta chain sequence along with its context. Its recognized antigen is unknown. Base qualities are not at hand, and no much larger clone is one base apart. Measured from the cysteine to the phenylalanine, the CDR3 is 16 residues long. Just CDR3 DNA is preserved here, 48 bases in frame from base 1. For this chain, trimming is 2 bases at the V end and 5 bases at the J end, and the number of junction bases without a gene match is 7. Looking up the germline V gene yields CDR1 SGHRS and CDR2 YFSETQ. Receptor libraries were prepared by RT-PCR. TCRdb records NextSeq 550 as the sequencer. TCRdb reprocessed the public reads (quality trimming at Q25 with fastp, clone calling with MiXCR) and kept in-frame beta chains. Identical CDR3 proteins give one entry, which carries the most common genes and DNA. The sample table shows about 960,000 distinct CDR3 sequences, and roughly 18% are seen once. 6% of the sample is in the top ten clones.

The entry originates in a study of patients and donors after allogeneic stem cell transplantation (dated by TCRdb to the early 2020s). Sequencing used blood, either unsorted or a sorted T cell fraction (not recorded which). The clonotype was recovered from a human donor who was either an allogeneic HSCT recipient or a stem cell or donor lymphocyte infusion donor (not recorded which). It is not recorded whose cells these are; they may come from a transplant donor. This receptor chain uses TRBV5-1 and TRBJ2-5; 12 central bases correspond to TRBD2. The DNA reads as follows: TGCGCCAGCAGCTTAAGGAGAACTAGCGGGAGGGAGACCCAGTACTTC. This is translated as CASSLRRTSGRETQYF.